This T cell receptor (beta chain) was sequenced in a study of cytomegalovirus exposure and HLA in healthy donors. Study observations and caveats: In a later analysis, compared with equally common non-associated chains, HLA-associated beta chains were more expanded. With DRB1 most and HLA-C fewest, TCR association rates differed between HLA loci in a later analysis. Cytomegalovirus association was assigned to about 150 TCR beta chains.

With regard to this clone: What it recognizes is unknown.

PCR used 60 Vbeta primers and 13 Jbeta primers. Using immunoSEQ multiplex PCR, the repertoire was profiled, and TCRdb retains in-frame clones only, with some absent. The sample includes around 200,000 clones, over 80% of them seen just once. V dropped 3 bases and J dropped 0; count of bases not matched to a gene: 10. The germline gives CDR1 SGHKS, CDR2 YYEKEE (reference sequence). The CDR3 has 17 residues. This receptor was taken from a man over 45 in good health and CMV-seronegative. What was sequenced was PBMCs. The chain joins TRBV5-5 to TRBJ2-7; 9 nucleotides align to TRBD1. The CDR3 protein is CASSSKTGGSSSYEQYF. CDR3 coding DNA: TGTGCCAGCAGCTCCAAAACAGGGGGCTCATCCTCCTACGAGCAGTACTTC.